This entry describes one T cell receptor beta chain. V was shortened by 1 base and J by 4 bases, with 11 bases between the two germline ends. The CDR3 loop spans 15 amino acids. CDR1 MGHRA and CDR2 YSYEKL come from the germline V gene. This entry is derived from a study of control samples from healthy donors and cancer patients. Sequencing used immunoSEQ multiplex PCR; TCRdb keeps in-frame clones, though not all of them. Among 100,000 to 130,000 clones listed, approximately 84% were seen once. The chain carries TRBV4-1 and TRBJ1-5, with D perhaps matching TRBD1 (5 bases). Material for sequencing was blood. This TCR was sampled from a man between 18 and 35 years old in good health. CDR3 DNA sequence: TGCGCCAGCAGCCAAGTAGGGGCGAGGAATCAGCCCCAGCATTTT. It translates to CASSQVGARNQPQHF.